This TCR beta chain was captured in a study of breast tumors, draining lymph nodes, adjacent tissues. Study-wide points: Tumor and nontumor repertoires were significantly more similar in luminal-like than in basal-like breast cancer. Tumor TCR diversity was below lymph nodes but above nontumor tissue. Findings are consistent with lymph node origin and intratumoral expansion of most tumor T cells.

In TCRdb, the multiplex PCR reads were re-called with MiXCR into one record per CDR3 protein. The sample lists around 230,000 distinct CDR3 sequences, about 30% occurring once. The V gene's germline CDR1 is SGHTS and CDR2 YDEGEE. The CDR3 covers 13 residues. The J segment lost 5 bases and the V segment lost 2 bases, leaving 1 base of the junction unmatched. This clonotype was found many times. Its antigen is as yet unknown. Breast cancer patients provided tissue from their axillary draining lymph nodes. This receptor was obtained from a female donor with breast cancer. Some clones in this sample may be carry-over from other donors' samples. This chain connects TRBV5-8 to TRBJ2-3; 8 bases map to TRBD2. Sequenced sample: axillary lymph node tissue. The CDR3 reads CASSLAGVDTQYF. As DNA, the CDR3 is TGTGCCAGCAGCTTAGCGGGAGTAGATACGCAGTATTTT.